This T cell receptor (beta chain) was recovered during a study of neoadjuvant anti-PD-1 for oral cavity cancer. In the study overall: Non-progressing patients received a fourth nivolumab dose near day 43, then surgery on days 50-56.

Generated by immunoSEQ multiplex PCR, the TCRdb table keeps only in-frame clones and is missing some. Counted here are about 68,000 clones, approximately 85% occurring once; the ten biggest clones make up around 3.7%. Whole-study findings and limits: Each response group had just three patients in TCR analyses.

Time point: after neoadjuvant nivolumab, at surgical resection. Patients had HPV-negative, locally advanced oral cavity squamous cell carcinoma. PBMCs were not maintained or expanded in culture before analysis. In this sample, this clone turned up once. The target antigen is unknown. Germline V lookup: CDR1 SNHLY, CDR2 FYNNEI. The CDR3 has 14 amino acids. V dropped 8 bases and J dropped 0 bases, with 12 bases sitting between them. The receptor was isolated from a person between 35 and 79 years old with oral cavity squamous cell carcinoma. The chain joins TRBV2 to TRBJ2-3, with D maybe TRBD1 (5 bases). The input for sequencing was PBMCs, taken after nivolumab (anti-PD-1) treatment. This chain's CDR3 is CASYGHASTDTQYF. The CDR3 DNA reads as TGTGCCAGCTACGGACACGCCAGCACAGATACGCAGTATTTT.